This TCR beta chain was sequenced in a study of graft-versus-host responses after intestinal transplantation. The junction had 5 bases not matched to a gene; V was cut back by 4 bases and J by 6 bases. Germline CDR1 reads LGHNT; CDR2 reads FRNRAP. The CDR3 totals 14 residues. In regard to this clone: Its target is unknown.

Method: immunoSEQ multiplex PCR; TCRdb's copy keeps in-frame clones and lacks some. Of around 89,000 clones listed, 85% to 95% are singletons. The TCR originated in a human donor who was the organ donor for an intestinal transplant. This chain joins TRBV12-5 and TRBJ2-1; 8 bases are shared with TRBD2. The sequenced sample was unstimulated CD8+ T cells sorted from spleen or lymph node cells, obtained before transplant. The CDR3 bases are TGTGCTAGTGGTTCCGGGGCGGGGGGCAATGAGCAGTTCTTC. Its protein product is CASGSGAGGNEQFF.